The clone carrying this TCR beta chain was seen ten or more times. The target antigen is unknown. Germline-derived CDR1 and CDR2 are ENHRY and SYGVKD. With 2 bases removed from V and 4 bases from J, the gap between germline ends came to 11 bases. The CDR3 is made up of 14 amino acids. This sample was included in a study of beta chain features in type 1 diabetes. Study-wide findings and caveats: The naive, central memory and Treg TCRB repertoires of patients appeared to be more similar to one another than those of healthy donors.

cDNA synthesis used the whole RNA isolate, giving expressed TCRB sequences. Method: immunoSEQ multiplex PCR; TCRdb's copy keeps in-frame clones and lacks some. The sample holds about 340,000 clones, 8% seen once. This TCR derives from a woman aged 18-30 years in good health. The V and J genes are TRBV10-3 and TRBJ1-1; perhaps TRBD1 as D (5 bases). The sample taken for sequencing was central memory CD4+ T cells from blood. In DNA, the CDR3 is TGTGCCATCAGTGAGGGGTCGGGGGTCACTGAAGCTTTCTTT. Residues: CAISEGSGVTEAFF.